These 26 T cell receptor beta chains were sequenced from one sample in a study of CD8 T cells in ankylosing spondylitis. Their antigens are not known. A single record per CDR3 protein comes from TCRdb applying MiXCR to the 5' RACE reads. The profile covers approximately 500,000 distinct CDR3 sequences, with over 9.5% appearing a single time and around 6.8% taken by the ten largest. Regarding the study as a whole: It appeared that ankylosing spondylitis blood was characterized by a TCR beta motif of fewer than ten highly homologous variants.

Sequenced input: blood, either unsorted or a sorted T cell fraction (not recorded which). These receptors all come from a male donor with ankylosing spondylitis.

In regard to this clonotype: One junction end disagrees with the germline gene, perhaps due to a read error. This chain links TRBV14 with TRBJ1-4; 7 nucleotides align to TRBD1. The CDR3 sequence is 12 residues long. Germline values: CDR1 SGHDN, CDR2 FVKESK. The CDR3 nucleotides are TGTGCCAGCAGCCGAGACAGGGAAAAACCGTTTTTT. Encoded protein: CASSRDREKPFF.

Here the CDR3 DNA reads TGTGCCAGCAGCTATGAGAGGATTGAAGCTTTCTTT. Translation: CASSYERIEAFF. The rearrangement joins TRBV7-9 to TRBJ1-1; D is ambiguous. The CDR3 runs 12 residues. Germline V gene data show CDR1 as SEHNR and CDR2 as FQNEAQ (reference sequence). The V and J ends lost 4 bases and 7 bases respectively, with 10 bases between them.

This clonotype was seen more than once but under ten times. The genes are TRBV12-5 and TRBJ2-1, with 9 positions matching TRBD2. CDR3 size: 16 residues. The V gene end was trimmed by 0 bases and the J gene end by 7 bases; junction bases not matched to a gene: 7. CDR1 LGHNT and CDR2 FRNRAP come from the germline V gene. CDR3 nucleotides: TGTGCTAGTGGTTTGGTTGTAGCGGGAGTAGAAAATGAGCAGTTCTTC. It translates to CASGLVVAGVENEQFF.

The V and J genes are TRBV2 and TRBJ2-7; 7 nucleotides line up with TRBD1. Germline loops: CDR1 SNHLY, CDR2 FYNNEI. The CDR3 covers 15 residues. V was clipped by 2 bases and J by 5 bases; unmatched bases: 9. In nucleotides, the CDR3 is TGTGCCAGCAGTGAAAGGTCACAGGGGTTCGACGAGCAGTACGTC. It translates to CASSERSQGFDEQYV.

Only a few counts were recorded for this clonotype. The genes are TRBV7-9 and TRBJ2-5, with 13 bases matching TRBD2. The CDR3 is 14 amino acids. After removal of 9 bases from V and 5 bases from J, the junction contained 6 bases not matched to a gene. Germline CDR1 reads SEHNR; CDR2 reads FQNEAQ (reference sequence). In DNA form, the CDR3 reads TGTGCCAGTAAAGGACTAGCGGGAGCTGAGACCCAGTACTTC. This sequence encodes CASKGLAGAETQYF.

The CDR3 bases are TGTGCCTGGAGTGCGTCAGGGACAGCCAAAGCCTACGAGCAGTACTTC. Encoded protein: CAWSASGTAKAYEQYF. The chain couples TRBV30 to TRBJ2-7; TRBD1 aligns across 7 bases. With 1 base clipped from V and 2 bases from J, the junction kept 11 bases outside the gene matches. Germline V gene lookup returns CDR1 GTSNPN and CDR2 SVGIG (reference sequence). The CDR3 runs 16 residues.

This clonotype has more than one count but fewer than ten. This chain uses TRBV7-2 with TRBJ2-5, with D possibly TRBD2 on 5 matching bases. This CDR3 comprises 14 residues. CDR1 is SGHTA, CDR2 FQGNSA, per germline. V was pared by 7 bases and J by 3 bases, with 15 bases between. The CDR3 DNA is TGTGCCAGCAACCCCGGAGGCACCGAAGAGACCCAGTACTTC. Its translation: CASNPGGTEETQYF.

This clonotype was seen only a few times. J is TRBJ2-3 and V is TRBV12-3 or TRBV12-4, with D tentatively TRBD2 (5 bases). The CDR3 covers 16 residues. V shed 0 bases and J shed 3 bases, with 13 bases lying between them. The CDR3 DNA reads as TGTGCCAGCAGTTTAGCTCCGGGGTTCCAAACAGATACGCAGTATTTT. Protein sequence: CASSLAPGFQTDTQYF.

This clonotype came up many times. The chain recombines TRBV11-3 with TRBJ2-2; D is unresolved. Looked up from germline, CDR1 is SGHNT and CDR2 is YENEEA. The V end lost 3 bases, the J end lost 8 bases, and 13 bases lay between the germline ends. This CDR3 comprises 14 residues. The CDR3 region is CASSFRPESGELFF. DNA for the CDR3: TGTGCCAGCAGCTTCCGACCTGAGTCTGGGGAGCTGTTTTTT.

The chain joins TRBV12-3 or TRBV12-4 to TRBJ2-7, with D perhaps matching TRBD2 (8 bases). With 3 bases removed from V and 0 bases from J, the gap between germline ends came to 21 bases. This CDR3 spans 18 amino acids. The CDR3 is CASSFGLIAGQTSYEQYF. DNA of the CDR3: TGTGCCAGCAGTTTTGGGTTGATAGCGGGACAGACCTCCTACGAGCAGTACTTC.

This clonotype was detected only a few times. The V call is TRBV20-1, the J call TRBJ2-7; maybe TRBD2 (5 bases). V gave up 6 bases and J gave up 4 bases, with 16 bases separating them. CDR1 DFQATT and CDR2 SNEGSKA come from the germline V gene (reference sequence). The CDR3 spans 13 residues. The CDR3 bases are TGCAGTGCCCCGGGGAGTAGCCCGTACGAGCAGTACTTC. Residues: CSAPGSSPYEQYF.

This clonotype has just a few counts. The CDR3 DNA follows: TGTGCCAGCAGTTTATCAGGGTCGACTGAAGCTTTCTTT. This gives the protein CASSLSGSTEAFF. The J gene is TRBJ1-1, the V gene TRBV12-3 or TRBV12-4, with D possibly TRBD1 on 5 matching bases. V was clipped by 2 bases and J by 5 bases, with 9 bases between them. The CDR3 is 13 residues long.

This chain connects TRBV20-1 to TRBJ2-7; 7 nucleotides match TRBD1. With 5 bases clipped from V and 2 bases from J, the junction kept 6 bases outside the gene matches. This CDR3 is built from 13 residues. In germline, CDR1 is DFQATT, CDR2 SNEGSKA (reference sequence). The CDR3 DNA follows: TGCAGTGCTCGGGACAGTTCAACCTACGAGCAGTACGTC. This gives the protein CSARDSSTYEQYV.

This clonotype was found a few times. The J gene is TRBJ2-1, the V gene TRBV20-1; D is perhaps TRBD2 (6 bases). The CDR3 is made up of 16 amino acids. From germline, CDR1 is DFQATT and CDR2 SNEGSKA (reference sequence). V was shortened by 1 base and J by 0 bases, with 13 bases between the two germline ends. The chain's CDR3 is CSARGPGGVSYNEQFF. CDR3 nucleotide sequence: TGCAGTGCTAGAGGTCCCGGGGGAGTCTCCTACAATGAGCAGTTCTTC.

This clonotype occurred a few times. The chain's CDR3 is CASSTGVSYEQYF. The CDR3 region has the DNA TGTGCCAGCAGTACGGGGGTGTCCTACGAGCAGTACTTC. The chain combines TRBV3-1 with TRBJ2-7; D may be TRBD2 (6 bases). V lost 6 bases, J lost 1 base, and 10 bases lay in between. The CDR3 length is 13 residues. The germline V gene has CDR1 LGHDT and CDR2 YNNKEL (reference sequence).

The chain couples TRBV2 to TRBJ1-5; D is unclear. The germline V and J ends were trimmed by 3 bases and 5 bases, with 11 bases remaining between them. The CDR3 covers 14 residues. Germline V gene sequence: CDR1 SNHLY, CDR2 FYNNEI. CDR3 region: CASSDSGDYQPQHF. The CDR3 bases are TGTGCCAGCAGTGATAGCGGGGATTATCAGCCCCAGCATTTT.

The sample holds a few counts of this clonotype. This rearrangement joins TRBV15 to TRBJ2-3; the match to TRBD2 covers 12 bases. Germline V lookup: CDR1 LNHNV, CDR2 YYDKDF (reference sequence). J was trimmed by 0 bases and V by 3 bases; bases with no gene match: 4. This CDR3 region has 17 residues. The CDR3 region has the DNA TGTGCCACCAGCAGGCGACTAGCGGGGGCTAGCACAGATACGCAGTATTTT. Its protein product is CATSRRLAGASTDTQYF. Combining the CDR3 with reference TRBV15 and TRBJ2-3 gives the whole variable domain DAMVIQNPRYQVTQFGKPVTLSCSQTLNHNVMYWYQQKSSQAPKLLFHYYDKDFNNEADTPDNFQSRRPNTSFCFLDIRSPGLGDTAMYLCATSRRLAGASTDTQYFGPGTRLTVL.

CDR3 in amino acids: CASSQACGGKVDYEQYV. The CDR3 region has the DNA TGTGCCAGCAGCCAAGCCTGTGGGGGGAAGGTAGACTACGAGCAGTACGTC. This sequence joins TRBV14 and TRBJ2-7; tentative D call: TRBD2 (6 bases). The CDR3 is 17 residues long. V lost 1 base to trimming and J lost 3 bases, with 19 bases between them. The germline gives CDR1 SGHDN, CDR2 FVKESK.

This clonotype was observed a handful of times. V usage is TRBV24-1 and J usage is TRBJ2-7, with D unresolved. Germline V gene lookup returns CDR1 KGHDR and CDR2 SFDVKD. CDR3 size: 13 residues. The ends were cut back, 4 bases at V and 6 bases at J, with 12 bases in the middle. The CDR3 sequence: CATSDPRHAEQYF. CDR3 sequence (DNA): TGTGCCACCAGTGACCCCAGACACGCCGAGCAGTACTTC.

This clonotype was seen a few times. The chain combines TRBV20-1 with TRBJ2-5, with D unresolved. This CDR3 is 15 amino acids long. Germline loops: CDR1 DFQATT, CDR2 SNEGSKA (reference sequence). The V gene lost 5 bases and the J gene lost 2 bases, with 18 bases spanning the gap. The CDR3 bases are TGCAGTGCTCCTGGGCCCGGCCTAGGACAAGAGACCCAGTACTTC. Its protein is CSAPGPGLGQETQYF.

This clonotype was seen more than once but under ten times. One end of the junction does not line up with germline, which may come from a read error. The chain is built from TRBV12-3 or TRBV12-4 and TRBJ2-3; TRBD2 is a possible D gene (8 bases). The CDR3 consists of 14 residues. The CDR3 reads CASRLAGQRDTQYF. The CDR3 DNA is TGTGCCAGCAGGTTAGCGGGACAGAGGGATACGCAGTATTTT.

The CDR3 sequence: CASSRSPGLFYEQYF. CDR3 sequence (DNA): TGTGCCAGCAGTCGATCTCCGGGACTATTTTACGAGCAGTACTTC. The chain uses TRBV27 and TRBJ2-7; 7 nucleotides agree with TRBD2. CDR3 size: 15 residues. Germline V gene sequence: CDR1 MNHEY, CDR2 SMNVEV (reference sequence). V shed 5 bases, J shed 4 bases, and the junction held 11 bases outside the gene matches.

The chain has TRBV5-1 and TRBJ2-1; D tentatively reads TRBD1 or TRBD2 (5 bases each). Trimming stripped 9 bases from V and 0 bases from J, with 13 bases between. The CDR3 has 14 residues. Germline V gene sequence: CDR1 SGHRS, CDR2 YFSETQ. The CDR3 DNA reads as TGCGCCACTAACCGGGACGGCTCCTACAATGAGCAGTTCTTC. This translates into CATNRDGSYNEQFF.

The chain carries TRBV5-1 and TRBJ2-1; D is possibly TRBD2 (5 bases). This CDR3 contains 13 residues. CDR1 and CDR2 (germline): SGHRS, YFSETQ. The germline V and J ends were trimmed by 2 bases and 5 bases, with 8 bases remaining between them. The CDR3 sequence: CASSFVGNNEQFF. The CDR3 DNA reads TGCGCCAGCAGCTTCGTCGGGAACAATGAGCAGTTCTTC.

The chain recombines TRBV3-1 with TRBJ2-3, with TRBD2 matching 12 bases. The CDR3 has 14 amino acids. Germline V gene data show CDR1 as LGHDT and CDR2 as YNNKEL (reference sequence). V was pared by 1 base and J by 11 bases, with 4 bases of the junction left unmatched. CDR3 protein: CASSQGTSGIKQYF. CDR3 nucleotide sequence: TGTGCCAGCAGCCAAGGGACTAGCGGGATAAAGCAGTATTTT.

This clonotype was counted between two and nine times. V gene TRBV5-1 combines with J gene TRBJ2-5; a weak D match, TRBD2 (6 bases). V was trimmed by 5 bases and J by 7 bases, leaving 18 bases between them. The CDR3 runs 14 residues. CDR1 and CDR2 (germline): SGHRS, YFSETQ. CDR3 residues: CASSDGTLRATQYF. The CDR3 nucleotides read TGCGCCAGCAGTGACGGGACTCTGAGGGCGACCCAGTACTTC.